The entry that follows covers one TCR beta chain sequence. The data were obtained in a study of shared clonotypes between healthy human individuals. Repertoires were generated with immunoSEQ multiplex PCR, while TCRdb's copy carries only in-frame clones and drops some. Among about 2.3 million clones listed, 85% to 95% were seen once. CDR3 length: 14 amino acids. Trimming removed 3 bases at V and 3 bases at J, with 12 bases between. Germline lookup yields CDR1 MNHNS and CDR2 SASEGT. The chain has TRBV6-1 and TRBJ2-7; D is perhaps TRBD1 (5 bases). The receptor was derived from a man aged 18 to 29 in good health. Some clones in this sample may be carry-over from other donors' samples. Sequenced input: naive CD4+ T cells from PBMCs. Stated subset: CD45RA+ positively selected. The CDR3 reads CASSDQGNSYEQYF. In nucleotides, the CDR3 is TGTGCCAGCAGTGACCAGGGTAATAGCTACGAGCAGTACTTC.